The text below deals with one T cell receptor beta chain. This specimen belongs to a study of blood T cell repertoires in COVID-19. Background on the study: Donors in the United States, Italy and Spain gave samples during acute or convalescent COVID-19. PBMCs, B-cell-depleted T cells, or T cells were the source of the cDNA or gDNA that made up the material.

Methods used by the authors: The authors estimated nucleated cell counts from reference gene primer amplification. Here immunoSEQ multiplex PCR was the method, and the copy in TCRdb shows in-frame clones only, minus some. V and J calls and clone size come straight from that table; D and trimming were deduced from the DNA. Of over 200,000 clones in the sample, roughly 85% were seen once. The CDR3 consists of 13 residues. Germline assignment: CDR1 MNHEY and CDR2 SMNVEV (reference sequence). The V gene lost 4 bases and the J gene lost 4 bases, with 11 bases spanning the gap. V and J are TRBV27 and TRBJ2-7; perhaps TRBD2 as D (5 bases). The sample comprised peripheral blood. The TCR was taken from a woman between 18 and 29 years old who had recovered from COVID-19. The CDR3 region is CASSYTWEYEQYF. CDR3 nucleotides: TGTGCCAGCAGTTATACCTGGGAGTACGAGCAGTACTTC.